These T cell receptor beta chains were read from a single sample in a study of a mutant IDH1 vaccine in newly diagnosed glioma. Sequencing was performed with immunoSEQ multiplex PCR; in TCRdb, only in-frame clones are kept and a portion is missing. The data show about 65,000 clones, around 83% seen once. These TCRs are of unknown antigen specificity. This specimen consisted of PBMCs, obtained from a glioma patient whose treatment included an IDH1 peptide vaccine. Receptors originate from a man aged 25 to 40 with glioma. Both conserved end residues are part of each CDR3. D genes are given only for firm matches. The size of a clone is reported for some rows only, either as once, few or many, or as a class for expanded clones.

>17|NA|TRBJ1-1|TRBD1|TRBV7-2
CASSSFDGTALNTEAFF
TGTGCCAGCAGCTCTTTTGATGGGACAGCCCTTAACACTGAAGCTTTCTTT
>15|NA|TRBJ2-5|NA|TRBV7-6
CASSPLVGTQETQYF
TGTGCCAGCAGCCCCTTAGTAGGGACCCAAGAGACCCAGTACTTC
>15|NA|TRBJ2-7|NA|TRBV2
CASRETASLSYEQYF
TGTGCCAGCAGAGAAACAGCCAGCCTTTCCTACGAGCAGTACTTC
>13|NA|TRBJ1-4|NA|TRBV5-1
CASSFGGNEKLFF
TGCGCCAGCAGCTTCGGGGGGAATGAAAAACTGTTTTTT
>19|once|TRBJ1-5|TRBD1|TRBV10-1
CASSYDSGTDIDSNQPQHF
TGCGCCAGCAGCTACGACTCCGGGACAGATATCGATAGCAATCAGCCCCAGCATTTT
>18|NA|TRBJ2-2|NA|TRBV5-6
CASSLTYRTKGRTGELFF
TGTGCCAGCAGCTTGACTTACAGGACAAAGGGAAGAACCGGGGAGCTGTTTTTT
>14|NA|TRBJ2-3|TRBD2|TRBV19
CASSTGTSGGPQYF
TGTGCCAGTAGTACCGGGACTAGCGGGGGGCCGCAGTATTTT
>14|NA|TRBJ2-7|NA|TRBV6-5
CASSYSAGLHEQYF
TGTGCCAGCAGTTACTCGGCAGGGCTCCACGAGCAGTACTTC
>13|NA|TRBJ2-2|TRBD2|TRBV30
CARGGGNTGELFF
TGTGCCCGGGGGGGCGGGAACACCGGGGAGCTGTTTTTT
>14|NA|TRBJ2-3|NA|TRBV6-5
CASSYSERGDTQYF
TGTGCCAGCAGCTACTCGGAGAGGGGGGATACGCAGTATTTT
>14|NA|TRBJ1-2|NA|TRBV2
CASTIRSARYGYTF
TGTGCCAGCACCATACGTAGTGCTAGATATGGCTACACCTTC
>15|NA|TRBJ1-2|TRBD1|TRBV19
CASSGPGQGAHGYTF
TGTGCCAGTAGCGGCCCGGGACAGGGGGCTCATGGCTACACCTTC
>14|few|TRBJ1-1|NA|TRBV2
CASSEREGLTEAFF
TGTGCCAGCAGTGAACGTGAGGGGCTCACTGAAGCTTTCTTT
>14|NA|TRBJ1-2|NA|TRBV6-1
CASSELEGYYGYTF
TGTGCCAGCAGTGAATTGGAGGGGTACTATGGCTACACCTTC
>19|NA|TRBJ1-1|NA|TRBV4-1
CASSQDILGASGMNTEAFF
TGCGCCAGCAGCCAAGATATACTAGGGGCCTCCGGGATGAACACTGAAGCTTTCTTT